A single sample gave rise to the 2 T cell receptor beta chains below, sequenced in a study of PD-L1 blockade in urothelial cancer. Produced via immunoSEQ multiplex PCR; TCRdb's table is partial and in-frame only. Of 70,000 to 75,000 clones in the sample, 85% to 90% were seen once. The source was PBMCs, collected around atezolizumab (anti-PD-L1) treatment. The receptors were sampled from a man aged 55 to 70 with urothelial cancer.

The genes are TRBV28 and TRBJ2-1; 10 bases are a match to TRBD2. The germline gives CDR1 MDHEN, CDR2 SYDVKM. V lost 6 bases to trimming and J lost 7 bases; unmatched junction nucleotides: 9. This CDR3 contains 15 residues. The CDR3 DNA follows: TGTGCCAGCAGCGAAGCGGGAGGGCCTAAAAATGAGCAGTTCTTC. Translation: CASSEAGGPKNEQFF.

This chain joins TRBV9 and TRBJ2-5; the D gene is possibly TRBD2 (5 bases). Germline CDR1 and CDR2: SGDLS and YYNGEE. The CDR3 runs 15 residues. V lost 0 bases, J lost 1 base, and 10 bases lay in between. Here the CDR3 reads CASSVDRGGQETQYF. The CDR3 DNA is TGTGCCAGCAGCGTAGATAGAGGAGGCCAAGAGACCCAGTACTTC. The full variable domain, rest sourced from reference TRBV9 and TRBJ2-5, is DSGVTQTPKHLITATGQRVTLRCSPRSGDLSVYWYQQSLDQGLQFLIQYYNGEERAKGNILERFSAQQFPDLHSELNLSSLELGDSALYFCASSVDRGGQETQYFGPGTRLLVL.